These 28 T cell receptor beta chains were all obtained from the same sample, sequenced in a study of spatial heterogeneity in lung cancer. TCRdb redid the calling of the 5' RACE reads with MiXCR, one entry per CDR3 protein. Of some 7,000 distinct CDR3 sequences listed, 5.5% to 7.5% are singletons. Noted time point: sample taken at primary tumor resection. Whole RNA, which was extracted from tumor, nontumor lung tissue or frozen PBMC, was sequenced without any cell sorting. The specimen comprised PBMCs, sampled at surgery. These receptor sequences come from a male donor with early-stage non-small cell lung cancer.

This clonotype was observed many times. As an off-target read in a library built for alpha chains, this beta chain has a frequency of little significance. The chain joins TRBV4-2 to TRBJ2-3; possibly TRBD2 for D (5 bases). The V gene's germline CDR1 is LGHNA and CDR2 YNFKEQ. With 4 bases removed from V and 2 bases from J, the gap between germline ends came to 16 bases. The CDR3 runs 16 residues. CDR3 nucleotides: TGTGCCAGCAGCCGGGAGCCTCCACCATTCACAGATACGCAGTATTTT. It is translated as CASSREPPPFTDTQYF.

This clonotype was observed at least ten times. A library prepared for alpha chains yielded this beta chain as an off-target read; its size is of little meaning. The chain recombines TRBV7-9 with TRBJ2-5, with D possibly matching TRBD2 (6 bases). Germline CDR1 SEHNR, CDR2 FQNEAQ (reference sequence). The CDR3 loop spans 14 amino acids. The germline V and J ends were trimmed by 5 bases and 4 bases, with 14 bases remaining between them. This CDR3 reads CASSHSSVPETQYF. CDR3 bases: TGTGCCAGCAGCCACTCTAGCGTCCCAGAGACCCAGTACTTC.

Note on this clonotype: The size of this beta chain means little, since it is a stray read in a library made for alpha chains. V usage is TRBV6-2 or TRBV6-3 and J usage is TRBJ2-1; no definite D call. CDR1 is MNHEY, CDR2 SVGEGT, per germline. The CDR3 sequence is 12 residues long. The germline V and J ends were trimmed by 5 bases and 7 bases, with 9 bases remaining between them. CDR3 DNA: TGTGCCAGCAGTGGCTGGTCGAATGAGCAGTTCTTC. This codes for CASSGWSNEQFF.

This clonotype was observed at least ten times. The library was designed around alpha chains, so this beta chain is a stray read whose abundance carries little weight. The chain combines TRBV7-8 with TRBJ2-7; 8 bases fit TRBD1. The germline V gene has CDR1 SGHVS and CDR2 FQNEAQ. Trimming removed 5 bases from V and 9 bases from J; junction bases left unmatched: 12. The CDR3 is 14 amino acids. The CDR3 DNA reads as TGTGCCAGCAGCCTGACCCATCAGGGGGCAACGCAGTACTTC. Translation: CASSLTHQGATQYF. Full variable domain (outside the CDR3, taken from reference TRBV7-8 and TRBJ2-7): GAGVSQSPRYKVAKRGQDVALRCDPISGHVSLFWYQQALGQGPEFLTYFQNEAQLDKSGLPSDRFFAERPEGSVSTLKIQRTQQEDSAVYLCASSLTHQGATQYFGPGTRLTVT.

Ten or more counts support this clonotype. This beta chain is off target for a library built for alpha chains, so its abundance means little. The chain is built from TRBV19 and TRBJ1-2; 7 bases match TRBD1. The CDR3 runs 15 residues. Germline V lookup: CDR1 LNHDA, CDR2 SQIVND (reference sequence). Trimming took 7 bases from V and 7 from J; bases not matched to a gene: 15. The CDR3 loop is CASTIHEGGAGGYTF. CDR3 nucleotide sequence: TGTGCCAGTACTATCCACGAAGGGGGCGCAGGTGGCTACACCTTC.

This clonotype was seen at least ten times. Because the library targeted alpha chains, this beta chain is an off-target read whose size means little. This chain links TRBV5-4 with TRBJ2-1; no firm D call. The CDR3 spans 16 residues. Trimming shortened V by 0 bases and J by 0 bases, and 10 bases separated the two germline ends. Germline V CDR1 and CDR2: SGHNT, YYREEE (reference sequence). CDR3 sequence (DNA): TGTGCCAGCAGCTTGGGTTTAGATAGCTCCTACAATGAGCAGTTCTTC. It translates to CASSLGLDSSYNEQFF.

This clonotype has ten or more counts. This beta chain came through as a stray read in a library set up for alpha chains, and its size says little. The V and J genes are TRBV5-4 and TRBJ1-1, with D uncertain. This CDR3 region has 15 residues. Germline loops: CDR1 SGHNT, CDR2 YYREEE (reference sequence). V was cut by 0 bases and J by 0 bases, with 9 bases left in between. CDR3 bases: TGTGCCAGCAGCTTGGACCCAGAGATGAACACTGAAGCTTTCTTT. It yields the protein CASSLDPEMNTEAFF.

This clonotype ranks as medium-sized. The size of this beta chain means little, since it is a stray read in a library made for alpha chains. This chain's CDR3 is CASRIQGLVSFFYGYTF. As DNA, the CDR3 is TGTGCCAGTAGGATACAGGGCCTGGTATCTTTCTTCTATGGCTACACCTTC. This chain uses TRBV19 with TRBJ1-2; D is possibly TRBD1 (6 bases). The CDR3 is 17 amino acids. Per the germline V gene, CDR1 is LNHDA and CDR2 is SQIVND (reference sequence). V was shortened by 6 bases and J by 4 bases, with 24 bases between the two germline ends.

This clonotype appeared many times. This beta chain represents an off-target read in a library built for alpha chains; its size is of limited meaning. The chain has TRBV20-1 and TRBJ1-2; D is perhaps TRBD1 (5 bases). The germline V gene encodes CDR1 DFQATT and CDR2 SNEGSKA (reference sequence). V lost 4 bases and J 7 bases, leaving 10 bases between the germline ends. The CDR3 consists of 11 residues. CDR3: CSATQGGGYTF. CDR3 nucleotides: TGCAGTGCTACCCAGGGAGGTGGCTACACCTTC.

This clonotype was recorded a few times. This beta chain was picked up by a library intended for alpha chains and is off target, so its count carries little meaning. Written as DNA, the CDR3 is TGTGCCAGCAGTTTAGGGCAAGGAGAGGAAAAACTGTTTTTT. This encodes CASSLGQGEEKLFF. The chain recombines TRBV12-3 or TRBV12-4 with TRBJ1-4; no clear D. The CDR3 runs to 14 residues. Trimming removed 1 base from V and 8 bases from J, with 11 bases in between.

Regarding this clonotype: This beta chain is a stray read from a library made for alpha chains; its abundance is not meaningful. The chain joins TRBV5-1 to TRBJ1-5; 10 bases fit TRBD1. Trimming cost V 4 bases and J 5 bases; bases outside gene matches: 0. CDR1 is SGHRS, CDR2 YFSETQ, per germline. The CDR3 totals 13 residues. This CDR3 reads CASSGTGDQPQHF. The CDR3 coding sequence is TGCGCCAGCAGCGGGACAGGGGATCAGCCCCAGCATTTT.

By sample share, this clonotype is medium-sized (0.01 to 0.1%). Being off target in a library aimed at alpha chains, this beta chain has a size of little meaning. V and J are TRBV7-2 and TRBJ2-1; 14 bases match TRBD2. J lost 7 bases, V lost 5 bases, and 4 bases had no gene match. Per the germline V gene, CDR1 is SGHTA and CDR2 is FQGNSA. The CDR3 has 15 residues. The chain's CDR3 is CASSQGLAGGNEQFF. CDR3 nucleotides: TGTGCCAGCAGCCAAGGACTAGCGGGAGGTAATGAGCAGTTCTTC. Filled out from reference TRBV7-2 and TRBJ2-1, the complete variable domain reads GAGVSQSPSNKVTEKGKDVELRCDPISGHTALYWYRQSLGQGLEFLIYFQGNSAPDKSGLPSDRFSAERTGGSVSTLTIQRTQQEDSAVYLCASSQGLAGGNEQFFGPGTRLTVL.

On this clonotype itself: This beta chain is an unintended read in a library built for alpha chains; its size means little. The rearrangement joins TRBV7-9 to TRBJ2-5; TRBD1 is a possible D gene (5 bases). V lost 5 bases to trimming and J lost 4 bases, with 14 bases between them. This CDR3 is built from 14 residues. Germline V gene data show CDR1 as SEHNR and CDR2 as FQNEAQ (reference sequence). The chain's CDR3 is CASSLGTGLETQYF. CDR3 in DNA: TGTGCCAGCAGCCTGGGAACAGGTCTAGAGACCCAGTACTTC.

Points on this clonotype: This beta chain turned up in a library designed for alpha chains; as an off-target read, its abundance says little. V is TRBV20-1 and J is TRBJ2-7; perhaps D is TRBD1 or TRBD2 (5 bases each). Trimming removed 6 bases from V and 4 bases from J, with 16 bases in between. Per germline, CDR1 DFQATT and CDR2 SNEGSKA (reference sequence). The CDR3 is 13 residues long. The CDR3 reads CSARGEEGYEQYF. The CDR3, as DNA: TGCAGTGCCCGAGGGGAAGAAGGGTACGAGCAGTACTTC.

This clonotype was recorded at least ten times. This beta chain represents an off-target read in a library built for alpha chains; its size is of limited meaning. This rearrangement joins TRBV28 to TRBJ2-1; 8 bases line up with TRBD1. The V gene end was trimmed by 6 bases and the J gene end by 9 bases; junction bases not matched to a gene: 1. Germline V lookup: CDR1 MDHEN, CDR2 SYDVKM. This CDR3 comprises 11 residues. CDR3 in DNA: TGTGCCAGCAGGACAGGGGTTGAGCAGTTCTTC. Translation: CASRTGVEQFF.

This clonotype has a count of ten or more. Being off target in a library aimed at alpha chains, this beta chain has a size of little meaning. The chain carries TRBV6-6 and TRBJ2-5; D not resolved. V dropped 0 bases and J dropped 10 bases, with 12 bases sitting between them. Germline values: CDR1 MNHNY, CDR2 SVGAGI (reference sequence). This CDR3 has 13 amino acids. In DNA form, the CDR3 reads TGTGCCAGCAGTTACTCCGACCCCCCGGACCAGTACTTC. Its translation is CASSYSDPPDQYF.

This clonotype was recorded at least ten times. This beta chain turned up in a library designed for alpha chains; as an off-target read, its abundance says little. The chain recombines TRBV19 with TRBJ2-7, with 8 bases identical to TRBD2. Germline V gene sequence: CDR1 LNHDA, CDR2 SQIVND (reference sequence). V was pared by 6 bases and J by 4 bases, with 8 bases of the junction left unmatched. The CDR3 consists of 14 residues. The CDR3 here is CASRKIAGLYEQYF. The CDR3 coding sequence is TGTGCCAGTAGAAAAATAGCGGGATTATACGAGCAGTACTTC.

This clonotype was observed many times. This beta chain is an unintended read in a library built for alpha chains; its size means little. CDR3 sequence (DNA): TGTGCCAGCAGTATAAGGACAGGCAATTCACCCCTCCACTTT. Its protein is CASSIRTGNSPLHF. The chain has TRBV6-5 and TRBJ1-6; 7 bases fit TRBD1. The V segment lost 5 bases and the J segment 7 bases; nucleotides outside the gene matches: 5. The CDR3 has 14 amino acids. Looked up from germline, CDR1 is MNHEY and CDR2 is SVGAGI.

Comment on this clonotype: This beta chain is an off-target read within a library intended for alpha chains, so its frequency means little. This chain links TRBV9 with TRBJ2-7; possibly TRBD2 for D (5 bases). The germline V and J ends were trimmed by 0 bases and 3 bases, with 13 bases remaining between them. The CDR3 extends over 15 amino acids. Germline CDR1 and CDR2: SGDLS and YYNGEE. This CDR3 reads CASSVDGSEVYEQYF. DNA of the CDR3: TGTGCCAGCAGCGTAGACGGCTCGGAGGTCTACGAGCAGTACTTC.

This clonotype has ten or more counts. As an off-target read in a library built for alpha chains, this beta chain has a frequency of little significance. This rearrangement joins TRBV3-1 to TRBJ2-3; D remains unclear. Germline-derived CDR1 and CDR2 are LGHDT and YNNKEL (reference sequence). The V end was cut by 2 bases, the J end by 4 bases, with 7 bases between. CDR3 length: 13 residues. The DNA of the CDR3 is TGTGCCAGCAGCCAACAGATACCAGATACGCAGTATTTT. It specifies CASSQQIPDTQYF.

Ten or more counts support this clonotype. For a library built for alpha chains, this beta chain is a stray read; little rests on its size. The CDR3 here is CASSFATGESEAFF. DNA of the CDR3: TGTGCCAGCAGTTTCGCGACAGGGGAGTCGGAAGCTTTCTTT. This sequence joins TRBV12-3 or TRBV12-4 and TRBJ1-1, with 8 positions matching TRBD1. The V and J ends lost 3 bases and 8 bases, in that order; junction bases with no gene match: 8. The CDR3 has 14 residues.

This clonotype was recorded at least ten times. This beta chain is an off-target read within a library intended for alpha chains, so its frequency means little. V and J are TRBV29-1 and TRBJ1-1, with D possibly being TRBD1 (6 bases). The V and J ends lost 7 bases and 4 bases respectively, with 10 bases between them. CDR3 size: 11 residues. Per the germline V gene, CDR1 is SQVTM and CDR2 is ANQGSEA. CDR3 DNA: TGCAGCGGGGCGGACAGCACTGAAGCTTTCTTT. Its protein product is CSGADSTEAFF. Together with reference TRBV29-1 and TRBJ1-1, the CDR3 gives the full variable domain: SAVISQKPSRDICQRGTSLTIQCQVDSQVTMMFWYRQQPGQSLTLIATANQGSEATYESGFVIDKFPISRPNLTFSTLTVSNMSPEDSSIYLCSGADSTEAFFGQGTRLTVV.

This clonotype was seen ten or more times. It is unclear where the CDR3 begins or ends on the DNA, so no DNA is shown, and the CDR3 is as TCRdb lists it. This beta chain was picked up by a library intended for alpha chains and is off target, so its count carries little meaning. The chain uses TRBV6-1 and TRBJ1-1; TRBD1 was called by the table and not checked on the DNA. The CDR3 totals 14 residues, both ends included. CDR1 is MNHNS, CDR2 SASEGT, per germline. The CDR3 sequence: CASSLSAPGTEAFF.

In this sample, this clonotype turned up a few times. This beta chain is off target for a library built for alpha chains, so its abundance means little. The J gene is TRBJ2-5, the V gene TRBV5-1; TRBD1 aligns across 10 bases. The CDR3 runs 16 residues. After removal of 4 bases from V and 5 bases from J, the junction contained 11 bases not matched to a gene. Germline V gene lookup returns CDR1 SGHRS and CDR2 YFSETQ. CDR3 coding DNA: TGCGCCAGCAGCGGCCGGGACAGGGGAAGCGGGGAGACCCAGTACTTC. Translated: CASSGRDRGSGETQYF.

For this clonotype: The size of this beta chain means little, since it is a stray read in a library made for alpha chains. The chain carries TRBV15 and TRBJ2-5; D is uncertain. The germline gives CDR1 LNHNV, CDR2 YYDKDF (reference sequence). Trimming left V 1 base short and J 1 base short, with 10 bases between. This CDR3 has 15 amino acids. CDR3 nucleotide sequence: TGTGCCACCAGCAGAGGGTCGGTAGGCCAAGAGACCCAGTACTTC. This codes for CATSRGSVGQETQYF. The full variable domain, completed using reference TRBV15 and TRBJ2-5, is DAMVIQNPRYQVTQFGKPVTLSCSQTLNHNVMYWYQQKSSQAPKLLFHYYDKDFNNEADTPDNFQSRRPNTSFCFLDIRSPGLGDTAMYLCATSRGSVGQETQYFGPGTRLLVL.

This clonotype was detected ten times or more. This beta chain slipped into a library made for alpha chains as a stray read, so its size is not meaningful. The CDR3 DNA reads as TGTGCCAGCAGTCCACCTATGGGGGCGCGGACTGAAGCTTTCTTT. Its protein product is CASSPPMGARTEAFF. The chain couples TRBV28 to TRBJ1-1, with a weak D call TRBD1 (6 bases). Germline V gene sequence: CDR1 MDHEN, CDR2 SYDVKM. CDR3 length: 15 amino acids. V was clipped by 5 bases and J by 5 bases, with 18 bases between them.

On this clonotype: This beta chain is off target for a library built for alpha chains, so its abundance means little. V is TRBV18 and J is TRBJ1-6; the match to TRBD1 covers 8 bases. Germline V gene sequence: CDR1 KGHSH, CDR2 LQKENI. The V gene end was trimmed by 1 base and the J gene end by 1 base; junction bases not matched to a gene: 0. This CDR3 is built from 16 residues. The CDR3 region has the DNA TGTGCCAGCTCACCACGACAGGGGTCCTATAATTCACCCCTCCACTTT. Its protein is CASSPRQGSYNSPLHF.

For this clonotype: This beta chain represents an off-target read in a library built for alpha chains; its size is of limited meaning. The chain combines TRBV5-1 with TRBJ1-1; tentatively, D is TRBD1 (6 bases). The CDR3 sequence is 15 residues long. The V gene lost 4 bases and the J gene lost 6 bases, with 19 bases spanning the gap. Germline CDR1 and CDR2: SGHRS and YFSETQ. The CDR3 reads CASSASQGRGSEAFF. The CDR3 DNA is TGCGCCAGCAGCGCGTCACAGGGCCGGGGCTCTGAAGCTTTCTTT.